The 13 T cell receptor beta chains presented below share a single source sample, sequenced in a study of post-analysis software for immune sequencing data. Unique molecular identifiers were built into the TCR beta cDNA libraries. TCRdb re-analysed the PCR reads in MiXCR, keeping a single row per CDR3 protein. The profile shows 150,000 to 200,000 distinct CDR3 sequences, 35% to 40% of them singletons. The material was blood, obtained after autologous hematopoietic stem cell transplantation. The receptors derive from a girl under 18 with multiple sclerosis.

The chain links TRBV4-2 to TRBJ2-5; 16 bases line up with TRBD2. Gene TRBJ2-7 matches the end of the DNA better, so the J call may be wrong. Germline CDR1 is LGHNA and CDR2 is YNFKEQ. CDR3 length: 19 residues. CDR3 sequence: CASSQDGKGLAGGPHEQYF. CDR3 DNA sequence: TGTGCCAGCAGCCAAGATGGGAAGGGACTAGCGGGAGGGCCCCACGAGCAGTACTTC.

This clonotype occurred a few times. The CDR3 region is CASSPGDRVAYEQYF. DNA for the CDR3: TGTGCCAGCAGCCCCGGGGACAGGGTGGCCTACGAGCAGTACTTC. V and J are TRBV14 and TRBJ2-7; 9 bases map to TRBD1. V lost 4 bases and J lost 2; bases outside the gene matches: 6. The CDR3 runs to 15 residues. CDR1 is SGHDN and CDR2 is FVKESK in the germline V gene.

This rearrangement joins TRBV20-1 to TRBJ1-2; TRBD1 matches at 9 bases. CDR3 length equals 16 residues. Germline lookup yields CDR1 DFQATT and CDR2 SNEGSKA (reference sequence). Germline trimming cut 0 bases from V and 4 bases from J; bases unmatched to any gene: 9. CDR3 nucleotide sequence: TGCAGTGCTAGAGAGCCGGGACAGGGTATGGTCTATGGCTACACCTTC. Translated: CSAREPGQGMVYGYTF.

The V and J genes are TRBV28 and TRBJ1-1, with 7 bases fitting TRBD1. Germline lookup yields CDR1 MDHEN and CDR2 SYDVKM. The CDR3 spans 14 residues. J was trimmed by 4 bases and V by 6 bases; bases with no gene match: 8. The CDR3 reads CASSSRGWVTEAFF. The CDR3 nucleotides are TGTGCCAGCAGCTCCAGGGGGTGGGTCACTGAAGCTTTCTTT.

The chain recombines TRBV27 with TRBJ2-5; 8 nucleotides match TRBD2. This CDR3 region has 13 residues. Germline-derived CDR1 and CDR2 are MNHEY and SMNVEV (reference sequence). V lost 7 bases and J lost 5; bases outside the gene matches: 6. The CDR3: CASTRGAGETQYF. DNA of the CDR3: TGTGCCAGCACGCGGGGGGCTGGGGAGACCCAGTACTTC.

The CDR3 bases are TGTGCCAGCAGTTTGCCAGGTCAGCCCCAGCATTTT. Translating gives CASSLPGQPQHF. The genes are TRBV12-3 or TRBV12-4 and TRBJ1-5; D is undetermined. This CDR3 spans 12 amino acids. Trimming left V 3 bases short and J 6 bases short, with 6 bases between.

This clonotype was counted a few times. J is TRBJ2-7 and V is TRBV7-2; D not certain. Germline assignment: CDR1 SGHTA and CDR2 FQGNSA. The CDR3 covers 13 residues. V was pared by 5 bases and J by 0 bases, with 8 bases between. The CDR3 DNA reads TGTGCCAGCAGCACCGGGTTCTCCTACGAGCAGTACTTC. Translation gives CASSTGFSYEQYF. Supplemented by reference TRBV7-2 and TRBJ2-7, the full variable domain reads GAGVSQSPSNKVTEKGKDVELRCDPISGHTALYWYRQSLGQGLEFLIYFQGNSAPDKSGLPSDRFSAERTGGSVSTLTIQRTQQEDSAVYLCASSTGFSYEQYFGPGTRLTVT.

This rearrangement joins TRBV20-1 to TRBJ2-1, with 14 bases lining up with TRBD2. J lost 8 bases, V lost 6 bases, and 12 bases had no gene match. The V gene's germline CDR1 is DFQATT and CDR2 SNEGSKA (reference sequence). The CDR3 is made up of 16 amino acids. CDR3 region: CSALSGTSGSWDEQFF. The CDR3 nucleotides are TGCAGTGCCCTCTCCGGGACTAGCGGGAGTTGGGATGAGCAGTTCTTC.

Only a few counts were recorded for this clonotype. V and J are TRBV6-2 or TRBV6-3 and TRBJ2-1; 9 bases are a match to TRBD1. After removal of 5 bases from V and 6 bases from J, the junction contained 5 bases not matched to a gene. The CDR3 runs to 14 residues. From germline, CDR1 is MNHEY and CDR2 SVGEGT. The CDR3 DNA sequence: TGTGCCAGCAGTCGGGACAGGGTTTCCAATGAGCAGTTCTTC. This translates into CASSRDRVSNEQFF.

The gene calls are TRBV6-5 and TRBJ2-7, with 8 bases that match TRBD2. Germline V gives CDR1 MNHEY, CDR2 SVGAGI. This CDR3 region has 15 residues. With V trimmed by 0 bases and J by 5 bases, 6 bases remained unmatched. The CDR3 region is CASSYSSGIVDEQYF. In DNA, the CDR3 is TGTGCCAGCAGTTACTCTAGCGGGATCGTTGACGAGCAGTACTTC.

The chain uses TRBV15 and TRBJ2-5; D is perhaps TRBD1 (6 bases). Trimming took off 4 bases at V and 4 bases at J, with 19 bases between the two ends. The CDR3 has 16 residues. Germline loops: CDR1 LNHNV, CDR2 YYDKDF (reference sequence). The CDR3, as DNA: TGTGCCACCAGCAACCGGGACAACCCCCTGGGAGAGACCCAGTACTTC. Residues: CATSNRDNPLGETQYF.

This chain uses TRBV15 with TRBJ2-3; 13 nucleotides agree with TRBD2. The CDR3 has 18 amino acids. Trimming cost V 8 bases and J 0 bases; bases outside gene matches: 11. Germline values: CDR1 LNHNV, CDR2 YYDKDF (reference sequence). CDR3 DNA: TGTGCCACCGCTTCCTCCGGGACTAGCGGGACTAGCACAGATACGCAGTATTTT. Translated, it gives CATASSGTSGTSTDTQYF.

At least ten counts were recorded for this clonotype. For the CDR3, the DNA is TGTGCCAGCAGCTTAGCGGCGGGTGCGGGGGCCAACGTCCTGACTTTC. This codes for CASSLAAGAGANVLTF. V gene TRBV11-2 combines with J gene TRBJ2-6; the D gene is possibly TRBD2 (5 bases). Germline loops: CDR1 SGHAT, CDR2 FQNNGV. V dropped 1 base and J dropped 4 bases, with 11 bases sitting between them. The CDR3 is 16 residues long.